This T cell receptor beta chain was observed in a study of beta chain features in type 1 diabetes. Of the isolated RNA, all was reverse transcribed, and so the sequenced material was expressed TCRB transcripts. TCRdb's copy holds only in-frame clones and misses some; the assay was immunoSEQ multiplex PCR. The sample has 220,000 or so clones; around 68% are singletons. CDR1 KGHSH and CDR2 LQKENI come from the germline V gene. With 5 bases clipped from V and 3 bases from J, the junction kept 4 bases outside the gene matches. This CDR3 has 16 residues. This clone has just a few counts. The receptor was derived from a man younger than 45 in good health. Sample: naive CD4+ T cells from blood. J is TRBJ2-1 and V is TRBV18, with 13 nucleotides matching TRBD2. The DNA of the CDR3 is TGTGCCAGCTCAACGACTAGCGGGAGGTTCTACAATGAGCAGTTCTTC. This encodes CASSTTSGRFYNEQFF.